These 19 T cell receptor beta chains were sequenced from one sample in a study of cytomegalovirus exposure and HLA in healthy donors (dated by TCRdb to about 2017). The library came from the immunoSEQ multiplex PCR assay. The multiplex PCR relied on a mix of 60 forward primers for TCR Vbeta segments and 13 reverse primers for TCR Jbeta segments. TCRdb obtained this table from immuneACCESS and retained in-frame rearrangements with V and J assigned. These tables miss some clones; where compared with another copy, unresolved V genes account for less than half of the shortfall, and the remainder is unexplained. The sample table lists 150,000 to 180,000 clones, 82% of them with a count of one. The leading ten clones occupy 5% to 7.5% of the sample. Sequences were obtained from PBMCs. The receptors stem from a woman aged 50 to 60 in good health and CMV-seropositive.

In nucleotides, the CDR3 is TGTGCCAGCAGCACGAGACAGGAAGGAAATGAAAAACTGTTTTTT. Its protein is CASSTRQEGNEKLFF. This chain joins TRBV5-4 and TRBJ1-4; tentative D call: TRBD1 (6 bases). The V end lost 4 bases, the J end lost 5 bases, and 15 bases lay between the germline ends. CDR1 and CDR2 (germline): SGHNT, YYREEE (reference sequence). This CDR3 contains 15 residues.

V usage is TRBV6-1 and J usage is TRBJ2-7, with 9 nucleotides matching TRBD1. The germline V gene encodes CDR1 MNHNS and CDR2 SASEGT. Trimming took 6 bases from V and 0 from J; bases not matched to a gene: 6. The CDR3 spans 15 residues. This CDR3 reads CASRTGTGISYEQYF. The CDR3 DNA sequence: TGTGCCAGCAGGACGGGGACAGGGATCTCCTACGAGCAGTACTTC.

The chain carries TRBV9 and TRBJ2-7; a possible D gene is TRBD2 (5 bases). The CDR3 is made up of 14 amino acids. Germline V gives CDR1 SGDLS, CDR2 YYNGEE. Trimming stripped 0 bases from V and 4 bases from J, with 11 bases between. In DNA, the CDR3 is TGTGCCAGCAGCGTAGGAGAGGGTACATACGAGCAGTACTTC. Protein: CASSVGEGTYEQYF.

This clone is a singleton in its sample. CDR3 nucleotides: TGTGCCAGCAAACCACAGGGTAACGTTAATCAGCCCCAGCATTTT. This codes for CASKPQGNVNQPQHF. The V gene is TRBV2, the J gene TRBJ1-5; possibly TRBD1 for D (6 bases). Germline V CDR1 and CDR2: SNHLY, FYNNEI. The CDR3 spans 15 residues. V lost 7 bases to trimming and J lost 4 bases, with 17 bases between them. The whole variable domain, filled in from reference TRBV2 and TRBJ1-5, reads EPEVTQTPSHQVTQMGQEVILRCVPISNHLYFYWYRQILGQKVEFLVSFYNNEISEKSEIFDDQFSVERPDGSNFTLKIRSTKLEDSAMYFCASKPQGNVNQPQHFGDGTRLSIL.

The chain recombines TRBV7-2 with TRBJ1-2; maybe TRBD1 (6 bases). Germline lookup yields CDR1 SGHTA and CDR2 FQGNSA. Between the trimmed V and J ends, which lost 5 bases and 4 bases, there was a span of 17 bases. CDR3 size: 15 residues. The CDR3 DNA is TGTGCCAGCAGCCTCAATGGGGGCTCGGGCTATGGCTACACCTTC. It translates to CASSLNGGSGYGYTF.

The chain joins TRBV4-3 to TRBJ2-2, with D unresolved. V was clipped by 0 bases and J by 5 bases, with 13 bases between them. The CDR3 extends over 16 amino acids. Germline V gene sequence: CDR1 LGHNA, CDR2 YSLEER. In DNA, the CDR3 is TGCGCCAGCAGCCAAGATGTTGGGTCCAGGACCGGGGAGCTGTTTTTT. Its translation: CASSQDVGSRTGELFF.

This chain joins TRBV11-2 and TRBJ1-3; TRBD1 aligns across 7 bases. J lost 1 base, V lost 3 bases, and 0 bases had no gene match. This CDR3 contains 14 residues. Germline V gene lookup returns CDR1 SGHAT and CDR2 FQNNGV. CDR3 amino acids: CASSLDRSGNTIYF. The CDR3 DNA reads as TGTGCCAGCAGCTTGGACAGGTCTGGAAACACCATATATTTT.

This clone was picked up one time. This rearrangement joins TRBV7-9 to TRBJ2-7; 7 bases line up with TRBD1. Germline CDR1 is SEHNR and CDR2 is FQNEAQ (reference sequence). The length of the CDR3 is 15 residues. Trimming at V came to 5 bases and at J to 0 bases, leaving 7 bases not matched to a gene. The CDR3 nucleotides are TGTGCCAGCAGCCATAGACAGGGAAGCTCCTACGAGCAGTACTTC. This gives the protein CASSHRQGSSYEQYF.

The rearrangement joins TRBV5-5 to TRBJ2-7; 11 bases map to TRBD1. Germline V CDR1 and CDR2: SGHKS, YYEKEE (reference sequence). This CDR3 is built from 19 residues. With V trimmed by 2 bases and J by 5 bases, 18 bases remained unmatched. CDR3 protein: CASSLGVWGTGGLEDEQYF. In DNA, the CDR3 is TGTGCCAGCAGCTTAGGAGTTTGGGGGACAGGGGGTCTTGAAGACGAGCAGTACTTC.

This clone was picked up a small number of times. The chain joins TRBV5-3 to TRBJ1-5, with 8 positions matching TRBD1. TRBV5-3 carries the ORF label, with uncertain function. This CDR3 comprises 15 residues. Trimming cost V 1 base and J 7 bases; bases outside gene matches: 7. This CDR3 is CARSLSRTGSQPQHF. DNA for the CDR3: TGTGCCAGAAGCTTGAGCCGGACAGGGTCCCAGCCCCAGCATTTT.

The rearrangement links TRBV6-1 to TRBJ2-1; D is ambiguous. CDR3 size: 17 residues. Per germline, CDR1 MNHNS and CDR2 SASEGT. Trimming removed 2 bases at V and 0 bases at J, with 14 bases between. This CDR3 is CASSEFLAASSYNEQFF. For the CDR3, the DNA is TGTGCCAGCAGTGAATTTTTGGCAGCGAGCTCCTACAATGAGCAGTTCTTC.

For the CDR3, the DNA is TGCAGTGCTAGCGGGGGGGAAGCTTTCTTT. Amino acid sequence: CSASGGEAFF. The chain employs TRBV20-1 and TRBJ1-1; TRBD1 is a possible D gene (5 bases). Trimming cost V 3 bases and J 8 bases, with 7 bases left between them. The CDR3 loop spans 10 amino acids. The germline V gene has CDR1 DFQATT and CDR2 SNEGSKA (reference sequence).

This chain links TRBV5-6 with TRBJ2-3, with D possibly matching TRBD2 (5 bases). Germline CDR1 and CDR2: SGHDT and YYEEEE. CDR3 size: 13 residues. V gave up 0 bases and J gave up 4 bases, with 6 bases separating them. The CDR3, as DNA: TGTGCCAGCAGCTTGGAAGCGGCAGATACGCAGTATTTT. As protein: CASSLEAADTQYF.

V gene TRBV6-5 combines with J gene TRBJ2-1; tentative D call: TRBD2 (5 bases). Per germline, CDR1 MNHEY and CDR2 SVGAGI. The V end was cut by 6 bases, the J end by 7 bases, with 10 bases between. This CDR3 is built from 12 residues. The CDR3 DNA is TGTGCCAGCAGAGAAGGACTGAATGAGCAGTTCTTC. Encoded protein: CASREGLNEQFF.

CDR3 nucleotide sequence: TGTGCCAGCAGCTTGACAGAGATGAACACTGAAGCTTTCTTT. This gives the protein CASSLTEMNTEAFF. The chain couples TRBV6-5 to TRBJ1-1; a possible D gene is TRBD1 (5 bases). The CDR3 length is 14 residues. The V gene lost 6 bases and the J gene lost 0 bases, with 11 bases spanning the gap. In germline, CDR1 is MNHEY, CDR2 SVGAGI.

V and J are TRBV7-8 and TRBJ1-6, with no clear D. There are 13 residues in the CDR3. The ends were cut back, 2 bases at V and 10 bases at J, with 9 bases in the middle. The germline V gene has CDR1 SGHVS and CDR2 FQNEAQ. The CDR3 bases are TGTGCCAGCAGCTTATTGACGGGATCACCCCTCCACTTT. Translated, it gives CASSLLTGSPLHF. Drawing the rest from reference TRBV7-8 and TRBJ1-6, the complete variable domain is GAGVSQSPRYKVAKRGQDVALRCDPISGHVSLFWYQQALGQGPEFLTYFQNEAQLDKSGLPSDRFFAERPEGSVSTLKIQRTQQEDSAVYLCASSLLTGSPLHFGNGTRLTVT.

This sequence joins TRBV5-1 and TRBJ1-6; 8 bases agree with TRBD1. The germline gives CDR1 SGHRS, CDR2 YFSETQ. Trimming at V came to 0 bases and at J to 10 bases, leaving 9 bases not matched to a gene. CDR3 length: 16 residues. The CDR3 protein is CASSLGAGGRKSPLHF. The CDR3, as DNA: TGCGCCAGCAGCTTGGGGGCAGGGGGCAGGAAGTCACCCCTCCACTTT.

V and J are TRBV6-5 and TRBJ1-1, with D uncertain. Trimming left V 7 bases short and J 1 base short, with 10 bases between. Per the germline V gene, CDR1 is MNHEY and CDR2 is SVGAGI. The CDR3 has 13 amino acids. The CDR3 protein is CASTDPGNTEAFF. The CDR3, as DNA: TGTGCCAGCACCGATCCGGGGAACACTGAAGCTTTCTTT.

Concerning this clone itself: The CDR3 end shows no conserved phenylalanine or tryptophan, and so a read error is likely. The chain carries TRBV7-9 and TRBJ1-2, with no clear D. The CDR3 length is 13 residues. Trimming shortened V by 0 bases and J by 11 bases, and 13 bases separated the two germline ends. The germline CDR1 and CDR2 sequences are SEHNR and FQNEAQ (reference sequence). The CDR3 nucleotides are TGTGCCAGCAGCTTAGCCGGGAATCCGAAGTACACCCTC. Protein sequence: CASSLAGNPKYTL.